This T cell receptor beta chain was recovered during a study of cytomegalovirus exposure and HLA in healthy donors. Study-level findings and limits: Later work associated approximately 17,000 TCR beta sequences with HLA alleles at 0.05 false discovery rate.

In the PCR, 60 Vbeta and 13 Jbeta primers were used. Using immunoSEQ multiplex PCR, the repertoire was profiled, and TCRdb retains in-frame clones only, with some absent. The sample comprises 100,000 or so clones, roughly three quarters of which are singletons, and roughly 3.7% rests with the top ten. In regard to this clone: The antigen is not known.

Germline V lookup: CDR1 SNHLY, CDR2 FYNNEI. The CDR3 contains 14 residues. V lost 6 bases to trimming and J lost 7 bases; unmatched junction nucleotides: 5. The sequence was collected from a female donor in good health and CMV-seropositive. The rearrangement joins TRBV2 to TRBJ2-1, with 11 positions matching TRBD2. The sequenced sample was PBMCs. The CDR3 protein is CASRETSGVNEQFF. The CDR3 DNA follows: TGTGCCAGCAGGGAGACTAGCGGGGTAAATGAGCAGTTCTTC. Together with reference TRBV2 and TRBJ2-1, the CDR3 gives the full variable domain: EPEVTQTPSHQVTQMGQEVILRCVPISNHLYFYWYRQILGQKVEFLVSFYNNEISEKSEIFDDQFSVERPDGSNFTLKIRSTKLEDSAMYFCASRETSGVNEQFFGPGTRLTVL.